The clone carrying this T cell receptor (beta chain) has just a few counts. This sample is drawn from a study of cytomegalovirus exposure and HLA in healthy donors. As for the study in general: Earlier work reported 90 million to 120 million unique TCR beta sequences from about 180 million T cells.

It was with 60 Vbeta and 13 Jbeta primers that the PCR ran. Assay used: immunoSEQ multiplex PCR; TCRdb lists only in-frame clones, some missing. This table holds approximately 180,000 clones, roughly 13% found once. Material: PBMCs. This TCR came from a man aged 45-60 years in good health and CMV-seropositive.

The CDR3, as DNA: TGTGCCAGCAGCCCGCAGTACTCCTATAATTCACCCCTCCACTTT. Translating gives CASSPQYSYNSPLHF. V is TRBV6-5 and J is TRBJ1-6; D is unresolved. This CDR3 contains 15 residues. In germline, CDR1 is MNHEY, CDR2 SVGAGI. The germline V and J ends were trimmed by 6 bases and 0 bases, with 9 bases remaining between them.